Each of the 27 T cell receptor beta chains below was sequenced from the same sample in a study of cytomegalovirus exposure and HLA in healthy donors. 13 Jbeta primers and 60 Vbeta primers were used for the PCR. Only in-frame clones appear in the TCRdb table, and some are missing; sequencing was by immunoSEQ multiplex PCR. This sample has about 260,000 clones, with 84% found just once. The sequenced material came from PBMCs. The receptors originated from a woman aged 40 to 50 in good health and CMV-seropositive.

The DNA for the CDR3 is TGTGCCACCAGCAGAGATAGGGGGCAGGGGGAAAAGTACTTC. This codes for CATSRDRGQGEKYF. The chain recombines TRBV15 with TRBJ2-7, with 7 positions matching TRBD1. Germline V gives CDR1 LNHNV, CDR2 YYDKDF (reference sequence). The CDR3 is 14 residues long. The V gene end was trimmed by 0 bases and the J gene end by 11 bases; junction bases not matched to a gene: 10.

The V call is TRBV5-6, the J call TRBJ1-2; D remains ambiguous. CDR1 and CDR2 (germline): SGHDT, YYEEEE. Trimming stripped 3 bases from V and 0 bases from J, with 15 bases between. This CDR3 has 16 residues. CDR3 protein: CASSWNGMGANYGYTF. CDR3 bases: TGTGCCAGCAGCTGGAACGGGATGGGAGCTAACTATGGCTACACCTTC.

The gene calls are TRBV2 and TRBJ2-7, with TRBD2 matching 8 bases. Per the germline V gene, CDR1 is SNHLY and CDR2 is FYNNEI. This CDR3 has 15 residues. V was pared by 0 bases and J by 3 bases, with 4 bases of the junction left unmatched. Written as DNA, the CDR3 is TGTGCCAGCAGTGAAGCGAGCGGGAGAGTCTACGAGCAGTACTTC. This codes for CASSEASGRVYEQYF.

The chain recombines TRBV4-2 with TRBJ2-2; D might be TRBD2 (5 bases). The CDR3 consists of 13 residues. CDR1 is LGHNA, CDR2 YNFKEQ, per germline. V was trimmed by 3 bases and J by 10 bases, leaving 12 bases between them. The DNA of the CDR3 is TGTGCCAGCAGCCAGGGTACGGAGGAGGAGCTGTTTTTT. As protein: CASSQGTEEELFF.

V usage is TRBV5-6 and J usage is TRBJ2-2; 8 bases match TRBD2. The CDR3 has 16 amino acids. Per germline, CDR1 SGHDT and CDR2 YYEEEE. The V and J ends lost 0 bases and 2 bases, in that order; junction bases with no gene match: 3. The CDR3 reads CASSLGLAGNTGELFF. Here the CDR3 DNA reads TGTGCCAGCAGCTTGGGTCTAGCGGGCAACACCGGGGAGCTGTTTTTT.

The chain uses TRBV11-1 and TRBJ1-2, with 10 positions matching TRBD1. CDR1 is SGHAT, CDR2 FQDESV, per germline (reference sequence). With V trimmed by 5 bases and J by 8 bases, 11 bases remained unmatched. The CDR3 length is 15 residues. The CDR3 protein is CASSPPDRGVRGYTF. The DNA of the CDR3 is TGTGCCAGCAGCCCACCGGACAGGGGGGTACGCGGCTACACCTTC.

This chain uses TRBV5-1 with TRBJ2-2; TRBD2 matches at 7 bases. This CDR3 is 16 amino acids long. J was trimmed by 5 bases and V by 4 bases; bases with no gene match: 11. The germline CDR1 and CDR2 sequences are SGHRS and YFSETQ. CDR3 in amino acids: CASSRVGGSRTGELFF. The DNA for the CDR3 is TGCGCCAGCAGCCGAGTCGGCGGGAGTCGGACCGGGGAGCTGTTTTTT. Full variable domain (missing parts from reference TRBV5-1 and TRBJ2-2): KAGVTQTPRYLIKTRGQQVTLSCSPISGHRSVSWYQQTPGQGLQFLFEYFSETQRNKGNFPGRFSGRQFSNSRSEMNVSTLELGDSALYLCASSRVGGSRTGELFFGEGSRLTVL.

The CDR3 spells CASSLETGVGYGYTF. The CDR3 nucleotides are TGTGCCAGCAGCTTAGAGACAGGGGTGGGCTATGGCTACACCTTC. V gene TRBV7-6 combines with J gene TRBJ1-2; 8 bases align to TRBD1. Germline loops: CDR1 SGHVS, CDR2 FNYEAQ. The CDR3 runs to 15 residues. V gave up 1 base and J gave up 4 bases; unmatched junction bases: 5.

The chain couples TRBV7-2 to TRBJ2-2; tentatively, D is TRBD2 (5 bases). The CDR3 has 14 amino acids. The germline V and J ends were trimmed by 3 bases and 6 bases, with 11 bases remaining between them. Per the germline V gene, CDR1 is SGHTA and CDR2 is FQGNSA. The CDR3 region has the DNA TGTGCCAGCAGCTTGATGAGTAGCGCCGGGGAGCTGTTTTTT. Translating it yields CASSLMSSAGELFF. Combining the CDR3 with reference TRBV7-2 and TRBJ2-2 gives the whole variable domain GAGVSQSPSNKVTEKGKDVELRCDPISGHTALYWYRQSLGQGLEFLIYFQGNSAPDKSGLPSDRFSAERTGGSVSTLTIQRTQQEDSAVYLCASSLMSSAGELFFGEGSRLTVL.

The chain employs TRBV5-1 and TRBJ2-7; the match to TRBD1 covers 8 bases. The CDR3 length is 15 residues. In germline, CDR1 is SGHRS, CDR2 YFSETQ. V lost 4 bases, J lost 2 bases, and 8 bases stayed unmatched. CDR3 protein: CASSGAGTGTYEQYF. The DNA of the CDR3 is TGCGCCAGCAGCGGGGCCGGGACAGGAACCTACGAGCAGTACTTC.

V is TRBV7-8 and J is TRBJ1-4; D possibly corresponds to TRBD1 (5 bases). V lost 1 base to trimming and J lost 7 bases, with 10 bases between them. The CDR3 consists of 14 residues. The germline gives CDR1 SGHVS, CDR2 FQNEAQ. CDR3 residues: CASSLVVTGEKLFF. As DNA, the CDR3 is TGTGCCAGCAGCTTAGTGGTTACAGGTGAAAAACTGTTTTTT.

This chain joins TRBV18 and TRBJ2-7, with TRBD2 matching 7 bases. After removal of 5 bases from V and 6 bases from J, the junction contained 13 bases not matched to a gene. Germline V gene sequence: CDR1 KGHSH, CDR2 LQKENI. The CDR3 spans 15 residues. CDR3 DNA: TGTGCCAGCTCATATGGCGGGAGAACGGAAGGCGAGCAGTACTTC. Translation gives CASSYGGRTEGEQYF. Full variable domain (missing parts from reference TRBV18 and TRBJ2-7): NAGVMQNPRHLVRRRGQEARLRCSPMKGHSHVYWYRQLPEEGLKFMVYLQKENIIDESGMPKERFSAEFPKEGPSILRIQQVVRGDSAAYFCASSYGGRTEGEQYFGPGTRLTVT.

The chain couples TRBV9 to TRBJ2-1; 13 nucleotides match TRBD2. CDR1 and CDR2 (germline): SGDLS, YYNGEE. CDR3 length equals 20 residues. The ends lost 5 bases at V and 2 bases at J; junction bases unmatched: 16. The CDR3: CASSISPGLAGSGAYNEQFF. For the CDR3, the DNA is TGTGCCAGCAGTATTTCTCCGGGACTAGCGGGATCCGGGGCCTACAATGAGCAGTTCTTC.

CDR3 loop: CASSLDRGATYEQYF. The CDR3 region has the DNA TGTGCCAGCAGCTTAGACCGAGGCGCTACCTACGAGCAGTACTTC. V usage is TRBV7-2 and J usage is TRBJ2-7, with no clear D. Trimming cost V 1 base and J 2 bases, with 12 bases left between them. The CDR3 runs to 15 residues. Germline V lookup: CDR1 SGHTA, CDR2 FQGNSA.

Written as DNA, the CDR3 is TGTGCCAGCAGGCTGGGCGGGTATCCCGGGGAGCTGTTTTTT. Translation gives CASRLGGYPGELFF. The V gene is TRBV28, the J gene TRBJ2-2; possible D gene TRBD2, 5 bases. The V gene's germline CDR1 is MDHEN and CDR2 SYDVKM. The CDR3 has 14 amino acids. The ends were cut back, 6 bases at V and 6 bases at J, with 14 bases in the middle.

J is TRBJ1-5 and V is TRBV19; the match to TRBD1 covers 7 bases. Germline lookup yields CDR1 LNHDA and CDR2 SQIVND (reference sequence). The ends lost 3 bases at V and 7 bases at J; junction bases unmatched: 6. This CDR3 is 14 amino acids long. The DNA for the CDR3 is TGTGCCAGTAGTATGGGGACAGTGGGCCAGCCCCAGCATTTT. Its protein product is CASSMGTVGQPQHF.

The chain joins TRBV9 to TRBJ1-6; no reliable D call. Trimming pared 4 bases from V and 7 bases from J, leaving 9 bases between. The CDR3 sequence is 13 residues long. Looked up from germline, CDR1 is SGDLS and CDR2 is YYNGEE. CDR3 in amino acids: CASSWTGNSPLHF. CDR3 DNA sequence: TGTGCCAGCAGCTGGACGGGGAATTCACCCCTCCACTTT.

The chain links TRBV28 to TRBJ2-7; D remains unclear. The CDR3 consists of 13 residues. Germline CDR1 and CDR2: MDHEN and SYDVKM. Trimming pared 5 bases from V and 6 bases from J, leaving 14 bases between. CDR3 nucleotides: TGTGCCAGCAGTCCTATCCGCCCTTCCGAGCAGTACTTC. It codes for CASSPIRPSEQYF.

V is TRBV20-1 and J is TRBJ2-5, with no clear D. The CDR3 has 10 residues. V was pared by 6 bases and J by 1 base, with 3 bases between. CDR1 and CDR2 from the germline V gene are DFQATT and SNEGSKA (reference sequence). Here the CDR3 reads CSAIQETQYF. The CDR3 nucleotides read TGCAGTGCCATCCAAGAGACCCAGTACTTC.

A few counts support this clone. The chain recombines TRBV6-1 with TRBJ2-7; TRBD1 matches at 9 bases. This CDR3 contains 15 residues. The germline CDR1 and CDR2 sequences are MNHNS and SASEGT. V lost 7 bases to trimming and J lost 0 bases; unmatched junction nucleotides: 7. CDR3 nucleotide sequence: TGTGCCAGCACCCGAGACAGGGGGAGCTCCTACGAGCAGTACTTC. Protein: CASTRDRGSSYEQYF.

In this sample, this clone turned up a few times. J is TRBJ1-1 and V is TRBV10-3, with D maybe TRBD1 (6 bases). Germline-derived CDR1 and CDR2 are ENHRY and SYGVKD. This CDR3 has 14 amino acids. V lost 10 bases and J lost 0, with 15 bases in between. DNA of the CDR3: TGTGCCACAAGGAACGGACAGATGAACACTGAAGCTTTCTTT. Amino acids: CATRNGQMNTEAFF.

The chain uses TRBV6-5 and TRBJ2-7; tentative D call: TRBD1 (6 bases). Germline V gene sequence: CDR1 MNHEY, CDR2 SVGAGI. CDR3 size: 14 residues. V lost 4 bases to trimming and J lost 1 base, with 11 bases between them. In DNA, the CDR3 is TGTGCCAGCAGTTCGGGACAATATTCCTACGAGCAGTACTTC. Its translation is CASSSGQYSYEQYF.

V is TRBV5-1 and J is TRBJ2-3; D possibly corresponds to TRBD1 (5 bases). Trimming stripped 7 bases from V and 3 bases from J, with 18 bases between. CDR3 length equals 15 residues. Germline V gene data show CDR1 as SGHRS and CDR2 as YFSETQ. CDR3 DNA: TGCGCCAGCGGGCAGTGGGGCGAGGTGACAGATACGCAGTATTTT. Residues: CASGQWGEVTDTQYF.

The chain has TRBV9 and TRBJ1-1; possibly TRBD1 for D (6 bases). The V and J ends lost 4 bases and 1 base respectively, with 14 bases between them. Germline CDR1 and CDR2: SGDLS and YYNGEE. The CDR3 spans 15 residues. As DNA, the CDR3 is TGTGCCAGCAGCCCCGAGGGGGGGTGGAACACTGAAGCTTTCTTT. Its translation: CASSPEGGWNTEAFF.

The CDR3 DNA sequence: TGTGCCTGGAGTGTACCTTTGGGACAGGGTGTTTATGGCTACACCTTC. This gives the protein CAWSVPLGQGVYGYTF. The gene calls are TRBV30 and TRBJ1-2, with 9 positions matching TRBD1. Germline V CDR1 and CDR2: GTSNPN, SVGIG (reference sequence). V shed 0 bases and J 5 bases; nucleotides not matched to a gene: 10. CDR3 size: 16 residues.

The chain recombines TRBV27 with TRBJ2-4, with D possibly matching TRBD1 (5 bases). The V end was cut by 5 bases, the J end by 0 bases, with 14 bases between. Germline CDR1 is MNHEY and CDR2 is SMNVEV (reference sequence). The CDR3 is made up of 16 amino acids. The CDR3 nucleotides are TGTGCCAGCAGTACACGACCGACAGTAGCCAAAAACATTCAGTACTTC. Translating gives CASSTRPTVAKNIQYF.

The sample holds a few counts of this clone. This rearrangement joins TRBV10-2 to TRBJ1-5; D call uncertain. There are 13 residues in the CDR3. V gave up 4 bases and J gave up 3 bases, with 7 bases separating them. CDR1 WSHSY and CDR2 SAAADI come from the germline V gene. The CDR3: CASSGQFNQPQHF. CDR3 coding DNA: TGCGCCAGCAGTGGTCAGTTCAATCAGCCCCAGCATTTT.